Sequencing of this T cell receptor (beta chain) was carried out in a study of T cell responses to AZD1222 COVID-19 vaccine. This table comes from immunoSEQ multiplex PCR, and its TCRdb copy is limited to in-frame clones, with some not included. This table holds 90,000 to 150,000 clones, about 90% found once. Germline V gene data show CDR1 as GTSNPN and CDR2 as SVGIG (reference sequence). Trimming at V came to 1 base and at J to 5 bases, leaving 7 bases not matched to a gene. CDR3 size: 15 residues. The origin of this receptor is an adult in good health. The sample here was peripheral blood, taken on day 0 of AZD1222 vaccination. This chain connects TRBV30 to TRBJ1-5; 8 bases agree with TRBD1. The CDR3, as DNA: TGTGCCTGGAGTGCCGGACAGGGACTTGATCAGCCCCAGCATTTT. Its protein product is CAWSAGQGLDQPQHF.